What follows are 21 T cell receptor beta chains derived from one specimen sequenced in a study of T cell responses to AZD1222 COVID-19 vaccine. Profiled with immunoSEQ multiplex PCR; TCRdb holds only in-frame clones, not every one. The sample has roughly 84,000 clones; roughly 87% are singletons. Sequenced material: peripheral blood, taken on day 0 of AZD1222 vaccination. The receptors stem from an adult in good health.

The rearrangement joins TRBV7-2 to TRBJ1-6; 7 bases match TRBD1. J gave up 4 bases and V 2 bases, and 5 bases lay outside the gene matches. Germline CDR1 reads SGHTA; CDR2 reads FQGNSA. The CDR3 is 16 amino acids. CDR3 sequence reads: CASSLQPGQYNSPLHF. The CDR3 nucleotides are TGTGCCAGCAGCTTACAACCGGGACAGTATAATTCACCCCTCCACTTT.

J is TRBJ1-2 and V is TRBV18, with 7 positions matching TRBD1. CDR1 and CDR2 from the germline V gene are KGHSH and LQKENI. J gave up 4 bases and V 5 bases, and 7 bases lay outside the gene matches. This CDR3 has 14 residues. The CDR3 sequence is CASSGGQIGYGYTF. The CDR3 DNA sequence: TGTGCCAGCTCAGGGGGACAGATCGGCTATGGCTACACCTTC.

The V and J genes are TRBV19 and TRBJ2-1, with TRBD2 matching over 12 bases. This CDR3 has 18 residues. In germline, CDR1 is LNHDA, CDR2 SQIVND (reference sequence). J gave up 3 bases and V 8 bases, and 14 bases lay outside the gene matches. The CDR3 nucleotides are TGTGCCAGTCGTACCGGGACTAGCGGGTTCAGCCGCTACAATGAGCAGTTCTTC. Protein product: CASRTGTSGFSRYNEQFF.

This sequence joins TRBV11-2 and TRBJ1-1; 7 positions agree with TRBD1. V trimming: 3 bases; J trimming: 0 bases; junction bases outside the gene matches: 1. CDR3 length equals 14 residues. Germline V gene data show CDR1 as SGHAT and CDR2 as FQNNGV. The CDR3 nucleotides read TGTGCCAGCAGCTTCGGGACAGTGAACACTGAAGCTTTCTTT. Amino acid sequence: CASSFGTVNTEAFF.

This rearrangement joins TRBV5-1 to TRBJ1-2; 8 bases align to TRBD1. The CDR3 is made up of 14 amino acids. Germline CDR1 reads SGHRS; CDR2 reads YFSETQ. J was trimmed by 8 bases and V by 4 bases; bases with no gene match: 10. The CDR3 region is CASSADRVVEGYTF. As DNA, the CDR3 is TGCGCCAGCAGCGCGGACAGGGTTGTTGAGGGCTACACCTTC.

The gene calls are TRBV14 and TRBJ1-6; D is undetermined. CDR3 length equals 17 residues. V lost 0 bases to trimming and J lost 7 bases, with 16 bases between them. The germline gives CDR1 SGHDN, CDR2 FVKESK. CDR3 region: CASSQDLGVLGNSPLHF. CDR3 bases: TGTGCCAGCAGCCAAGATCTCGGTGTATTGGGGAATTCACCCCTCCACTTT.

The chain combines TRBV18 with TRBJ1-1; D not certain. Trimming took 0 bases from V and 1 from J, leaving 6 bases between them. Germline assignment: CDR1 KGHSH and CDR2 LQKENI. This CDR3 is 14 amino acids long. The CDR3 is CASSPPPGNTEAFF. The CDR3 coding sequence is TGTGCCAGCTCACCACCCCCAGGGAACACTGAAGCTTTCTTT.

The V gene is TRBV19, the J gene TRBJ1-6; D call uncertain. The ends were cut back, 4 bases at V and 8 bases at J, with 15 bases in the middle. This CDR3 has 15 amino acids. The germline V gene encodes CDR1 LNHDA and CDR2 SQIVND (reference sequence). The CDR3 reads CASSRVPDNDSPLHF. CDR3 in DNA: TGTGCCAGTAGTAGGGTCCCGGATAACGATTCACCCCTCCACTTT.

The chain uses TRBV18 and TRBJ1-6; 9 nucleotides align to TRBD1. This CDR3 comprises 14 residues. Germline-derived CDR1 and CDR2 are KGHSH and LQKENI. V was pared by 5 bases and J by 11 bases, with 7 bases of the junction left unmatched. CDR3 bases: TGTGCCAGCTCAGAACAGGGGGCTAGAACACCCCTCCACTTT. The encoded protein is CASSEQGARTPLHF.

V gene TRBV6-6 combines with J gene TRBJ1-6, with 8 bases lining up with TRBD1. J gave up 9 bases and V 4 bases, and 8 bases lay outside the gene matches. Germline CDR1 reads MNHNY; CDR2 reads SVGAGI (reference sequence). This CDR3 spans 15 amino acids. CDR3 DNA sequence: TGTGCCAGCAGTTCTTTTCAGGGGGCGCTTTCACCCCTCCACTTT. This translates into CASSSFQGALSPLHF.

V usage is TRBV9 and J usage is TRBJ2-3; D is possibly TRBD1 (5 bases). V was shortened by 1 base and J by 6 bases, with 12 bases between the two germline ends. This CDR3 contains 14 residues. Germline V gene data show CDR1 as SGDLS and CDR2 as YYNGEE. CDR3 sequence (DNA): TGTGCCAGCAGCGTATTAGGGGATGGGGATACGCAGTATTTT. Its translation is CASSVLGDGDTQYF.

This clone was detected only once. This sequence joins TRBV19 and TRBJ1-1; tentatively, D is TRBD1 (5 bases). The CDR3 loop spans 16 amino acids. Germline loops: CDR1 LNHDA, CDR2 SQIVND (reference sequence). The V and J ends lost 5 bases and 4 bases respectively, with 20 bases between them. CDR3 sequence reads: CASSFLMGTSRTEAFF. The DNA of the CDR3 is TGTGCCAGTAGTTTCCTAATGGGGACCTCTCGCACTGAAGCTTTCTTT.

V usage is TRBV24-1 and J usage is TRBJ1-5; maybe TRBD1 (5 bases). CDR3 size: 16 residues. Germline loops: CDR1 KGHDR, CDR2 SFDVKD. V lost 9 bases and J lost 7, with 24 bases in between. Here the CDR3 DNA reads TGTGCCACCGACGTCCTGGGTTTTGGGGCCGGACAGCCCCAGCATTTT. This gives the protein CATDVLGFGAGQPQHF.

This clone has just one count. This rearrangement joins TRBV5-4 to TRBJ1-6, with TRBD1 identical over 8 bases. Germline V lookup: CDR1 SGHNT, CDR2 YYREEE (reference sequence). The CDR3 runs 14 residues. V gave up 0 bases and J gave up 7 bases; unmatched junction bases: 0. CDR3 DNA: TGTGCCAGCAGCTTGGGACAGGGGAATTCACCCCTCCACTTT. Its translation: CASSLGQGNSPLHF. Complete variable domain (other parts from reference TRBV5-4 and TRBJ1-6): ETGVTQSPTHLIKTRGQQVTLRCSSQSGHNTVSWYQQALGQGPQFIFQYYREEENGRGNFPPRFSGLQFPNYSSELNVNALELDDSALYLCASSLGQGNSPLHFGNGTRLTVT.

This clone appeared a single time. The chain uses TRBV4-3 and TRBJ2-7, with a tentative D call TRBD1 (6 bases). V was pared by 0 bases and J by 7 bases, with 10 bases between. Germline V gives CDR1 LGHNA, CDR2 YSLEER. The CDR3 runs 13 residues. The CDR3 reads CASSQDQGWEQYF. The CDR3 region has the DNA TGCGCCAGCAGCCAAGATCAGGGGTGGGAGCAGTACTTC.

J is TRBJ2-1 and V is TRBV18; D is perhaps TRBD2 (5 bases). The CDR3 has 16 residues. Germline assignment: CDR1 KGHSH and CDR2 LQKENI. The V end was cut by 10 bases, the J end by 2 bases, with 21 bases between. The CDR3 DNA follows: TGTGCCACCTCCCCCTGGGGAGCGGTCGCCTACAATGAGCAGTTCTTC. It specifies CATSPWGAVAYNEQFF.

This rearrangement joins TRBV7-9 to TRBJ2-2; D not resolved. This CDR3 comprises 13 residues. V was cut by 6 bases and J by 0 bases, with 5 bases left in between. Looked up from germline, CDR1 is SEHNR and CDR2 is FQNEAQ (reference sequence). The DNA of the CDR3 is TGTGCCAGCAGGGCTTCGAACACCGGGGAGCTGTTTTTT. Translating gives CASRASNTGELFF.

V and J are TRBV6-5 and TRBJ2-3; no clear D gene. Germline lookup yields CDR1 MNHEY and CDR2 SVGAGI. The ends were cut back, 6 bases at V and 8 bases at J, with 15 bases in the middle. The CDR3 sequence is 13 residues long. This chain's CDR3 is CASSPARWGTQYF. The CDR3 DNA reads as TGTGCCAGCAGCCCAGCCCGGTGGGGTACGCAGTATTTT.

The J gene is TRBJ1-3, the V gene TRBV5-1; D call uncertain. This CDR3 comprises 14 residues. The germline V and J ends were trimmed by 0 bases and 0 bases, with 4 bases remaining between them. CDR1 and CDR2 from the germline V gene are SGHRS and YFSETQ. As DNA, the CDR3 is TGCGCCAGCAGCTTGGGGGGCTCTGGAAACACCATATATTTT. This encodes CASSLGGSGNTIYF.

This clone showed up just a few times. V gene TRBV27 combines with J gene TRBJ2-4; D assignment may be TRBD1 or TRBD2 (6 bases each). The CDR3 consists of 14 residues. V gave up 8 bases and J gave up 4 bases, with 15 bases separating them. Germline V gene data show CDR1 as MNHEY and CDR2 as SMNVEV (reference sequence). The CDR3 nucleotides are TGTGCCAGCTCCCCCCAAGGGGGGAAAAACATTCAGTACTTC. It encodes CASSPQGGKNIQYF.

The J gene is TRBJ2-3, the V gene TRBV9; D may be TRBD2 (5 bases). The germline V gene encodes CDR1 SGDLS and CDR2 YYNGEE. The CDR3 extends over 15 amino acids. Trimming removed 4 bases at V and 0 bases at J, with 12 bases between. The CDR3 reads CASSPQRDSTDTQYF. The CDR3 DNA sequence: TGTGCCAGCAGCCCACAGAGGGATAGCACAGATACGCAGTATTTT.